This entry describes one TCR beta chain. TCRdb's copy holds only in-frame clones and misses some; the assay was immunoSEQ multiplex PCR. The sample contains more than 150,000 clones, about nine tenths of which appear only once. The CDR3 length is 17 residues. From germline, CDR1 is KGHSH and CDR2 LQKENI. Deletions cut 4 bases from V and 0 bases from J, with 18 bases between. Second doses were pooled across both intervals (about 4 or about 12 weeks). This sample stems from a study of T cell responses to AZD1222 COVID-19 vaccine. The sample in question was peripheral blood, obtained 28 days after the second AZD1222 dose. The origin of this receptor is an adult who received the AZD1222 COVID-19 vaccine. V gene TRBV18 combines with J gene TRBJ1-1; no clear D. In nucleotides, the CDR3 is TGTGCCAGCTCACTAGAGTGGTGGGGATCTTTGAACACTGAAGCTTTCTTT. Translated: CASSLEWWGSLNTEAFF.